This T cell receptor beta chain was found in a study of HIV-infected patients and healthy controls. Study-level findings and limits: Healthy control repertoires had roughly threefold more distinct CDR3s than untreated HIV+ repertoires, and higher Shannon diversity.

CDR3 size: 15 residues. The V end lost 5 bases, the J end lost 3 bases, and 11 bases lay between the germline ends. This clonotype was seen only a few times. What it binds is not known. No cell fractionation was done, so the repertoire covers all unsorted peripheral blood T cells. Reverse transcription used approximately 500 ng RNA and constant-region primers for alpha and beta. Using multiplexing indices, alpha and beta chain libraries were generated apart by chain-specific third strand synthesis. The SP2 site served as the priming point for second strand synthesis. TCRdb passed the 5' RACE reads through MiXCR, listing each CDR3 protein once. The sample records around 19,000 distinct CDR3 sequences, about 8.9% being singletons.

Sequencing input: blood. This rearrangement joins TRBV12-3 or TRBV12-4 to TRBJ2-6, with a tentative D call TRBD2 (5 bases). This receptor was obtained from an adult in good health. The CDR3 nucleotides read TGTGCCAGCAGTCCCCCTGGGAGTGGGGCCAACGTCCTGACTTTC. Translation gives CASSPPGSGANVLTF.